These T cell receptor beta chains were read from a single sample in a study of T cells in Graves' hyperthyroidism and ophthalmopathy. TCRdb analysed the multiplex PCR reads with MiXCR anew, one entry per CDR3 protein. This sample has roughly 560,000 distinct CDR3 sequences; roughly 14% occur once, and the top ten carry roughly 4.3%. Sequenced material: blood. These receptors all come from a woman in her forties with Graves' ophthalmopathy. The CDR3 runs from the conserved cysteine through the conserved F or W. D genes are given only for firm matches. Not all rows give a size; the values are once, few, many and, for expanded clones, a class.

CDR3 | D | V | size | J
CASSLEGSVGAEQYF | - | TRBV5-1 | - | TRBJ2-7
CASSLASDSAAFF | - | TRBV12-3/TRBV12-4 | many | TRBJ1-1
CASSEGTVWGHGYTF | TRBD1 | TRBV5-1 | - | TRBJ1-2
CASSRDRANTGELFF | TRBD1 | TRBV5-1 | many | TRBJ2-2
CASSSPGQGAWEQYF | TRBD1 | TRBV28 | many | TRBJ2-7
CATSRAGDRGGYEQYF | TRBD1 | TRBV15 | - | TRBJ2-7
CASSLRQGKPYEQYF | TRBD1 | TRBV6-5 | many | TRBJ2-7
CSVRTGTEAFF | TRBD1 | TRBV29-1 | many | TRBJ1-1
CASYDIGGARYTF | - | TRBV6-5 | many | TRBJ1-2
CATTGPYGYTF | - | TRBV6-1 | - | TRBJ1-2
CASSPRSLNTEAFF | - | TRBV18 | many | TRBJ1-1
CAISDPVRGSEAFF | - | TRBV10-3 | many | TRBJ1-1
CASSLPRTGGMNTEAFF | TRBD1 | TRBV28 | many | TRBJ1-1
CASTLWTGWAFF | TRBD1 | TRBV12-3/TRBV12-4 | few | TRBJ1-1
CAWDQAGEAFF | - | TRBV30 | many | TRBJ1-1
CASRGTYDTGELFF | - | TRBV5-1 | - | TRBJ2-2
CASRNGQGEHGELFF | TRBD1 | TRBV6-1 | few | TRBJ2-2
CASSGGRLSTEAFF | - | TRBV7-2 | many | TRBJ1-1
CASSLRDSTEAFF | - | TRBV12-3/TRBV12-4 | many | TRBJ1-1
CASSRTIATEAFF | - | TRBV14 | few | TRBJ1-1
CSARILSYEQYF | - | TRBV20-1 | many | TRBJ2-7
CASSLQGGGYEQYF | TRBD1 | TRBV28 | many | TRBJ2-7
CASSPPAAGPQHF | - | TRBV18 | many | TRBJ1-5
CASSLNRRTGELFF | - | TRBV13 | many | TRBJ2-2
CASRPRDNRNQPQHF | - | TRBV6-2/TRBV6-3 | many | TRBJ1-5
CASSLKQGGPYEQYF | - | TRBV27 | many | TRBJ2-7
CSASPSGRGGQETQYF | TRBD2 | TRBV20-1 | many | TRBJ2-5
CASSYSAVLGYEQYF | - | TRBV6-5 | many | TRBJ2-7
CASSSALGGLNQPQHF | - | TRBV12-3/TRBV12-4 | - | TRBJ1-5
CSASTRTAINSPLHF | - | TRBV20-1 | many | TRBJ1-6
CASRFSDQHEQYF | - | TRBV28 | - | TRBJ2-7
CASSIAGDQPQHF | - | TRBV19 | many | TRBJ1-5
CATGLFEAEAFF | - | TRBV12-3/TRBV12-4 | - | TRBJ1-1
CASSLTDYYGYTF | - | TRBV28 | many | TRBJ1-2
CAWSRPPGDGYTF | - | TRBV30 | many | TRBJ1-2
CASSQDNYYEQYF | - | TRBV4-1 | - | TRBJ2-7
CASSLGLAGDGEQYF | TRBD2 | TRBV5-1 | - | TRBJ2-7
CASSYVGAAETQYF | - | TRBV6-5 | many | TRBJ2-5
CASRPGTASYSPLHF | TRBD1 | TRBV27 | - | TRBJ1-6
CASSHLDRESSGYTF | TRBD1 | TRBV3-1 | few | TRBJ1-2
CASSNLGTSGTPYEQYF | TRBD2 | TRBV28 | many | TRBJ2-7
CASSLVAREYLFGANVLTF | - | TRBV5-1 | - | TRBJ2-6
CASLRGTEAFF | - | TRBV28 | many | TRBJ1-1
CASSLSQASSYEQYF | - | TRBV7-2 | many | TRBJ2-7
CASSPPNTDTQYF | - | TRBV28 | - | TRBJ2-3
CASSSGTGGNLRSGYTF | TRBD1 | TRBV5-4 | few | TRBJ1-2
CASSTRSPSGLAKNIQYF | TRBD2 | TRBV6-1 | many | TRBJ2-4
CASSQGYFYGYTF | - | TRBV14 | - | TRBJ1-2
CASALLGQPQHF | - | TRBV7-2 | - | TRBJ1-5
CASSSGIVGHKQYF | - | TRBV7-2 | many | TRBJ2-7
CASSRPKASGFQETQYF | TRBD2 | TRBV11-1 | - | TRBJ2-5
CASSRETGIYEQYF | - | TRBV7-9 | many | TRBJ2-7
CASWDTRSGNTIYF | - | TRBV28 | many | TRBJ1-3